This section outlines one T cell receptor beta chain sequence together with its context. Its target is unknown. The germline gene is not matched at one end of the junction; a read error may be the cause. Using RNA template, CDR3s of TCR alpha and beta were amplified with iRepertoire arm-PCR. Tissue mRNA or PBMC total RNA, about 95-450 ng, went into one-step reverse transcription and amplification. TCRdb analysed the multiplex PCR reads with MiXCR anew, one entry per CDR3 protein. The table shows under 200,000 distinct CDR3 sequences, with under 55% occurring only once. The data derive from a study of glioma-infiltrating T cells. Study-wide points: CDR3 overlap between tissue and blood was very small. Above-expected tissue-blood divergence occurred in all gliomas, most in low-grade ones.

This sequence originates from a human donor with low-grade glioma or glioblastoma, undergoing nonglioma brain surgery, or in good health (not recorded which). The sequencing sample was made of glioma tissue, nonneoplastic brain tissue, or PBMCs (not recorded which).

The CDR3 DNA reads as TGTGCCAGCATTTTACAGGTTTTGAACACTGAAGCTTTCTTT. This gives the protein CASILQVLNTEAFF. J is TRBJ1-1 and V is TRBV28; D possibly corresponds to TRBD1 (5 bases). Germline assignment: CDR1 MDHEN and CDR2 SYDVKM. This CDR3 contains 14 residues.